This TCR beta chain was captured in a study of identical twins. Findings and caveats of the study: Excess sharing between twins was weaker in beta out-of-frame sequences. Excess low generation probability was seen in twin-shared out-of-frame alpha sequences. Carriage of fewer insertions was seen in abundant cord blood beta clonotypes, whereas memory repertoires showed none.

TCRdb redid the calling of the 5' RACE reads with MiXCR, one entry per CDR3 protein. The profile shows 200,000 to 250,000 distinct CDR3 sequences, about an eighth of them singletons. Notes on this clonotype: Antigen: not known.

This sample also belongs to another study, concerning yellow fever vaccine responses in identical twins. This second study says: Vaccine-induced T cell responses in twins were reportedly observed to appear partly convergent, partly personalized.

This sequence originates from a woman aged 18-35 years in good health. The sequencing input was memory (CD45RO+) T cells sorted from blood.

DNA of the CDR3: TGTGCCAGCAGTTACGGAGGGGGCGGCGAGACCCAGTACTTC. Amino acids: CASSYGGGGETQYF. This chain links TRBV6-5 with TRBJ2-5, with D maybe TRBD1 (7 bases). Per the germline V gene, CDR1 is MNHEY and CDR2 is SVGAGI. Trimming pared 2 bases from V and 5 bases from J, leaving 12 bases between. There are 14 residues in the CDR3.